Listed here is a single T cell receptor (beta chain). This record comes from a study of blood T cell repertoires in COVID-19. Turning to the study itself: The samples span acute and convalescent COVID-19 from the United States, Italy and Spain. The cDNA or gDNA used as material had been derived from T cells, B-cell-depleted T cells, or PBMCs.

The authors' processing: Amplifying reference gene primers gave estimates of nucleated cell counts. Data came from immunoSEQ multiplex PCR; TCRdb stores just in-frame clones and leaves some out. V and J calls and clone size come straight from that table; D and trimming were deduced from the DNA. The profile shows 75,000 to 100,000 clones, more than 60% of them singletons. Trimming took 0 bases from V and 6 from J; bases not matched to a gene: 10. Germline V gene data show CDR1 as LGHNA and CDR2 as YNFKEQ. CDR3 length: 17 residues. The sequence came from a man aged 65-85 years with acute or convalescent COVID-19. V usage is TRBV4-2 and J usage is TRBJ2-4; TRBD1 matches at 8 bases. The sequenced material came from peripheral blood. Written as DNA, the CDR3 is TGTGCCAGCAGCCAAGAACAATCCAGGGGGCTAGGAAACATTCAGTACTTC. Protein: CASSQEQSRGLGNIQYF.